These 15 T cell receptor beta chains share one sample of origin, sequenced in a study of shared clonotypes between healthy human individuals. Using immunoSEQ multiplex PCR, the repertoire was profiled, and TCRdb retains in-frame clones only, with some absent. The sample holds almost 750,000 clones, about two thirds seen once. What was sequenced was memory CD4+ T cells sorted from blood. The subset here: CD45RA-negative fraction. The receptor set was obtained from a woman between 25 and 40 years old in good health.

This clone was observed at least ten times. The CDR3 nucleotides are TGTGCCAGCAGTCTTGTGGGAGGTGGGACCGGGGAGCTGTTTTTT. Translation gives CASSLVGGGTGELFF. The chain is built from TRBV2 and TRBJ2-2, with D tentatively TRBD2 (6 bases). Germline CDR1 reads SNHLY; CDR2 reads FYNNEI. V was pared by 5 bases and J by 5 bases, with 15 bases between. CDR3 length: 15 amino acids.

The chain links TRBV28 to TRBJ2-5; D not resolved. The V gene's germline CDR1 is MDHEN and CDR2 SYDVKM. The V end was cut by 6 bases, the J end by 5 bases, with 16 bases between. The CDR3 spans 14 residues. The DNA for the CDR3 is TGTGCCAGCAGCACCCTTGGCCGAACGGAGACCCAGTACTTC. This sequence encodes CASSTLGRTETQYF.

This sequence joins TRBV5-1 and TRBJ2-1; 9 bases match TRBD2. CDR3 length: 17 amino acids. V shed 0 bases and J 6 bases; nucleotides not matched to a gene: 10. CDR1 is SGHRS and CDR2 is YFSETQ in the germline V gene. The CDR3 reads CASSLVLAGVPRNEQFF. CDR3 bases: TGCGCCAGCAGCTTGGTATTAGCGGGAGTCCCTCGCAATGAGCAGTTCTTC.

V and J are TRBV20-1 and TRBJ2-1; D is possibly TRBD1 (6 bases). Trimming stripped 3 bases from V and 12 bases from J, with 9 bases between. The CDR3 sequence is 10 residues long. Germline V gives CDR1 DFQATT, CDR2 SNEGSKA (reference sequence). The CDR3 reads CSARGHGQFF. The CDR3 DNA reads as TGCAGTGCTAGGGGACACGGGCAGTTCTTC.

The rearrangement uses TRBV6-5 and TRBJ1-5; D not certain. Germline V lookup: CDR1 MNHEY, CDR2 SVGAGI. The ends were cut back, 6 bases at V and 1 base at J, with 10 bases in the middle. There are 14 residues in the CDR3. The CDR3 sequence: CASRDLGSNQPQHF. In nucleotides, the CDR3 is TGTGCCAGCAGAGATTTAGGAAGCAATCAGCCCCAGCATTTT.

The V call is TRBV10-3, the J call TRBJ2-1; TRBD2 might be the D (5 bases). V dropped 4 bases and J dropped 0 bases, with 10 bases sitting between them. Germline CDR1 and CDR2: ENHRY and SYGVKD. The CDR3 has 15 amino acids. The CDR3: CAISAGLNSYNEQFF. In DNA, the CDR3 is TGTGCCATCAGTGCCGGACTGAACTCCTACAATGAGCAGTTCTTC.

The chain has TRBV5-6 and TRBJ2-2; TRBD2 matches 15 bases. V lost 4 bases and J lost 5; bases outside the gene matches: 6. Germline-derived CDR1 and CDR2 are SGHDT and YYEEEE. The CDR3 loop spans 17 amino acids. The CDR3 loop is CASSARGLAGGTGELFF. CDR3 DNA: TGTGCCAGCAGCGCGAGGGGACTAGCGGGAGGAACCGGGGAGCTGTTTTTT. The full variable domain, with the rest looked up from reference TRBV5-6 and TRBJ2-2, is DAGVTQSPTHLIKTRGQQVTLRCSPKSGHDTVSWYQQALGQGPQFIFQYYEEEERQRGNFPDRFSGHQFPNYSSELNVNALLLGDSALYLCASSARGLAGGTGELFFGEGSRLTVL.

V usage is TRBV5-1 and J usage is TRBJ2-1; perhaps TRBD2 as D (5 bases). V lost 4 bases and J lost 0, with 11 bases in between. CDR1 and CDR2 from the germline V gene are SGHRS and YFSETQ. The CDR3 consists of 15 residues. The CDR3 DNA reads TGCGCCAGCAGCCAGGACTGTGGCTCCTACAATGAGCAGTTCTTC. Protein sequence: CASSQDCGSYNEQFF.

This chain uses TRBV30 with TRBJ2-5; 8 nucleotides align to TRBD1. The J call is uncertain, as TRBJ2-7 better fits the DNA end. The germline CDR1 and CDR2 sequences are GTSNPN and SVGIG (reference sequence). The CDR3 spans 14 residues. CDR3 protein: CACNRGKRSYEQYF. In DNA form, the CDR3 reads TGTGCCTGTAACAGGGGGAAAAGATCCTACGAGCAGTACTTC.

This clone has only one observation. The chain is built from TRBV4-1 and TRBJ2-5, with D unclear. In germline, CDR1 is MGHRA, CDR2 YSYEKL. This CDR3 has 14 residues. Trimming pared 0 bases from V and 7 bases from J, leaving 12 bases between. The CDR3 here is CASSQESRVGTQYF. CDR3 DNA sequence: TGCGCCAGCAGCCAAGAGAGCCGCGTGGGGACCCAGTACTTC.

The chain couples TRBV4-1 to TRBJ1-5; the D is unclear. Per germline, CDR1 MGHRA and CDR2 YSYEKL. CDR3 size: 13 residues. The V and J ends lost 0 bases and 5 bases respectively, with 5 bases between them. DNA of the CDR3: TGCGCCAGCAGCCAAGATGGCGATCAGCCCCAGCATTTT. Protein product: CASSQDGDQPQHF.

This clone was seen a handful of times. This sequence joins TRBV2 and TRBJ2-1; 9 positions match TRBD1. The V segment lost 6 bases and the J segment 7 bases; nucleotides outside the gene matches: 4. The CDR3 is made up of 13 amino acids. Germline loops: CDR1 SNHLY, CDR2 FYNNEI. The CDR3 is CASRRDRDNEQFF. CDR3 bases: TGTGCCAGCAGGAGGGACAGGGATAATGAGCAGTTCTTC.

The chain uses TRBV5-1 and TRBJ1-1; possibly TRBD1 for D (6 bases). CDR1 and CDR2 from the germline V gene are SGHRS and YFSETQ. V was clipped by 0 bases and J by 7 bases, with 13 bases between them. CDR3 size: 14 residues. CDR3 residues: CASSLAAGAGEAFF. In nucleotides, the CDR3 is TGCGCCAGCAGCTTGGCGGCAGGGGCTGGTGAAGCTTTCTTT. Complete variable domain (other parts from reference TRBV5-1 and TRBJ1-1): KAGVTQTPRYLIKTRGQQVTLSCSPISGHRSVSWYQQTPGQGLQFLFEYFSETQRNKGNFPGRFSGRQFSNSRSEMNVSTLELGDSALYLCASSLAAGAGEAFFGQGTRLTVV.

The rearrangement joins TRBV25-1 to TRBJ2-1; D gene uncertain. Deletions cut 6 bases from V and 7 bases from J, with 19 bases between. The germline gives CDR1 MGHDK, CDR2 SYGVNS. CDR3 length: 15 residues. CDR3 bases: TGTGCCAGCAGCGCCCTAAGGGATGCTCTAAATGAGCAGTTCTTC. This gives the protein CASSALRDALNEQFF.

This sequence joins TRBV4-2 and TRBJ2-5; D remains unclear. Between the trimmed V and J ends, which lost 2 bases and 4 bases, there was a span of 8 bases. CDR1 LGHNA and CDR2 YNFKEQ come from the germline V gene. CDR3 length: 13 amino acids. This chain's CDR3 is CASSQTNPETQYF. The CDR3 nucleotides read TGTGCCAGCAGCCAAACCAATCCAGAGACCCAGTACTTC.